The 24 T cell receptor beta chains below all came from one sample that was sequenced in a study of T-cell memory formation after mild COVID-19. TCRdb analysed the 5' RACE reads with MiXCR anew, one entry per CDR3 protein. This sample has 180,000 or so distinct CDR3 sequences, with approximately 10% found just once. Material for sequencing was PBMCs or a T cell subset sorted from them (not recorded which). The receptors here all came from a man aged 18 to 35 who had mild COVID-19 (a few samples of this study predate the infection). Cell type and time point are not known.

This clonotype was found a few times. V gene TRBV6-2 or TRBV6-3 combines with J gene TRBJ2-3, with D possibly matching TRBD2 (6 bases). This CDR3 has 14 amino acids. Trimming shortened V by 5 bases and J by 2 bases, and 11 bases separated the two germline ends. The V gene's germline CDR1 is MNHEY and CDR2 SVGEGT. The CDR3 loop is CASSRGRATDTQYF. CDR3 bases: TGTGCCAGCAGTCGGGGGAGAGCCACAGATACGCAGTATTTT.

This clonotype has a handful of counts. This chain links TRBV20-1 with TRBJ1-2, with no clear D. Germline V lookup: CDR1 DFQATT, CDR2 SNEGSKA (reference sequence). This CDR3 spans 18 amino acids. Between the trimmed V and J ends, which lost 0 bases and 8 bases, there was a span of 28 bases. CDR3 amino acids: CSARDPSQWRSRIRGYTF. Written as DNA, the CDR3 is TGCAGTGCTAGAGATCCATCGCAATGGCGCTCCCGAATCCGGGGCTACACCTTC.

This clonotype has just a few counts. V usage is TRBV5-1 and J usage is TRBJ2-7; 7 nucleotides align to TRBD2. This CDR3 region has 15 residues. CDR1 and CDR2 from the germline V gene are SGHRS and YFSETQ. J gave up 0 bases and V 0 bases, and 3 bases lay outside the gene matches. DNA for the CDR3: TGCGCCAGCAGCTTGGAAGCTAGCGGCTCCTACGAGCAGTACTTC. The encoded protein is CASSLEASGSYEQYF.

The chain links TRBV6-2 or TRBV6-3 to TRBJ2-3; tentative D call: TRBD2 (5 bases). The V gene lost 2 bases and the J gene lost 0 bases, with 15 bases spanning the gap. The CDR3 runs 17 residues. Germline V CDR1 and CDR2: MNHEY, SVGEGT. Here the CDR3 reads CASSYSRLAASTDTQYF. The CDR3 region has the DNA TGTGCCAGCAGTTACAGTCGGCTAGCCGCAAGCACAGATACGCAGTATTTT.

The CDR3 spells CASSFYSGADQPQHF. CDR3 DNA sequence: TGTGCCAGCAGTTTTTATAGTGGCGCGGATCAGCCCCAGCATTTT. The gene calls are TRBV12-3 or TRBV12-4 and TRBJ1-5; no firm D call. Deletions cut 3 bases from V and 5 bases from J, with 14 bases between. CDR3 length: 15 amino acids.

The genes are TRBV19 and TRBJ1-5, with a weak D call TRBD1 (6 bases). This CDR3 region has 19 residues. Germline V gene sequence: CDR1 LNHDA, CDR2 SQIVND (reference sequence). V lost 1 base, J lost 6 bases, and 25 bases lay in between. The CDR3 DNA sequence: TGTGCCAGTAGTATAGGGGCCAGGGGTCCCGACCCGCTGGTTCAGCCCCAGCATTTT. It is translated as CASSIGARGPDPLVQPQHF.

The chain couples TRBV7-7 to TRBJ2-7, with D unresolved. The V end was cut by 6 bases, the J end by 6 bases, with 18 bases between. The CDR3 is 14 amino acids. Germline V gene data show CDR1 as SSHAT and CDR2 as FNYEAQ (reference sequence). CDR3: CASSPLAASREQYF. The CDR3 bases are TGTGCCAGCAGTCCCCTGGCAGCCTCCCGCGAGCAGTACTTC.

There are many counts of this clonotype. The rearrangement joins TRBV15 to TRBJ1-1; D not resolved. Trimming removed 1 base at V and 3 bases at J, with 12 bases between. This CDR3 is built from 15 residues. Germline V gene sequence: CDR1 LNHNV, CDR2 YYDKDF (reference sequence). CDR3 DNA sequence: TGTGCCACCAGCAGAGCTCGGGGTTGGGACACTGAAGCTTTCTTT. Translating gives CATSRARGWDTEAFF.

This chain uses TRBV6-5 with TRBJ2-7; maybe TRBD2 (5 bases). The germline V and J ends were trimmed by 2 bases and 1 base, with 6 bases remaining between them. The CDR3 is 13 residues long. The germline V gene has CDR1 MNHEY and CDR2 SVGAGI. In nucleotides, the CDR3 is TGTGCCAGCAGTTACGAGGGATCCTACGAGCAGTACTTC. It is translated as CASSYEGSYEQYF.

This chain uses TRBV5-1 with TRBJ2-1; 8 nucleotides agree with TRBD2. The CDR3 contains 16 residues. V lost 2 bases, J lost 0 bases, and 4 bases stayed unmatched. Germline V CDR1 and CDR2: SGHRS, YFSETQ. The CDR3 DNA follows: TGCGCCAGCAGCTTACTAGCGGCAAGCTCCTACAATGAGCAGTTCTTC. Translated, it gives CASSLLAASSYNEQFF.

The chain is built from TRBV28 and TRBJ2-7; a weak D match, TRBD2 (5 bases). The germline gives CDR1 MDHEN, CDR2 SYDVKM. The length of the CDR3 is 12 residues. Trimming pared 3 bases from V and 9 bases from J, leaving 12 bases between. CDR3 loop: CASSFEGGGQYV. CDR3 nucleotides: TGTGCCAGCAGTTTTGAGGGCGGCGGGCAGTACGTC.

This clonotype was detected ten times or more. One end of the junction is discordant with germline, which a read error may explain. This chain links TRBV6-5 with TRBJ2-5; either TRBD1 or TRBD2 may fit D (5 bases each). The CDR3 consists of 13 residues. From germline, CDR1 is MNHEY and CDR2 SVGAGI. The chain's CDR3 is CASSYSGEESQYF. Here the CDR3 DNA reads TGTGCCAGCAGTTACTCGGGGGAAGAGTCCCAGTACTTC.

This clonotype was counted a few times. This rearrangement joins TRBV25-1 to TRBJ2-7; D perhaps matches TRBD1 (5 bases). V gave up 3 bases and J gave up 3 bases, with 18 bases separating them. CDR1 is MGHDK and CDR2 is SYGVNS in the germline V gene. This CDR3 has 16 residues. Here the CDR3 reads CASSDLIDRSVYEQYV. The DNA for the CDR3 is TGTGCCAGCAGTGACCTTATTGACAGAAGCGTCTACGAGCAGTACGTC.

The chain uses TRBV2 and TRBJ2-2; the match to TRBD1 covers 10 bases. The CDR3 contains 18 residues. J gave up 4 bases and V 7 bases, and 15 bases lay outside the gene matches. CDR1 is SNHLY and CDR2 is FYNNEI in the germline V gene. The CDR3 spells CASTKSPTGGISTGELFF. The CDR3 nucleotides are TGTGCCAGCACTAAAAGCCCGACAGGGGGCATAAGCACCGGGGAGCTGTTTTTT.

This clonotype showed up just a few times. The CDR3 nucleotides read TGTGCCAGCAGAGACCGTAATTCACCCCTCCACTTT. Its protein is CASRDRNSPLHF. The chain recombines TRBV6-6 with TRBJ1-6; D gene unclear. This CDR3 is built from 12 residues. Germline loops: CDR1 MNHNY, CDR2 SVGAGI (reference sequence). Trimming left V 6 bases short and J 6 bases short, with 6 bases between.

To note about this clonotype: This may be a read error: a much more frequent sequence differs by one nucleotide. The chain combines TRBV10-1 with TRBJ2-7; D is uncertain. The CDR3 extends over 12 amino acids. CDR1 and CDR2 (germline): WNHNN, SYGVQD (reference sequence). With 4 bases removed from V and 6 bases from J, the gap between germline ends came to 10 bases. For the CDR3, the DNA is TGCGCCAGCAGTGGACCGGTAGGCGAGCAGTACTTC. Its protein product is CASSGPVGEQYF.

The rearrangement links TRBV5-1 to TRBJ2-3; TRBD1 might be the D (5 bases). CDR3 length: 15 residues. The germline CDR1 and CDR2 sequences are SGHRS and YFSETQ. V was cut by 3 bases and J by 0 bases, with 11 bases left in between. In nucleotides, the CDR3 is TGCGCCAGCAGCTCAAGATCAGGGAGCACAGATACGCAGTATTTT. Its protein is CASSSRSGSTDTQYF.

This clonotype was counted a few times. The chain is built from TRBV7-9 and TRBJ2-7; D not certain. V lost 5 bases, J lost 2 bases, and 10 bases lay in between. The CDR3 has 13 amino acids. The germline gives CDR1 SEHNR, CDR2 FQNEAQ (reference sequence). Here the CDR3 DNA reads TGTGCCAGCAGCACCTCAGTAACCTACGAGCAGTACTTC. Translated, it gives CASSTSVTYEQYF.

The sample holds many counts of this clonotype. V is TRBV20-1 and J is TRBJ2-4; 8 nucleotides match TRBD2. The CDR3 has 13 residues. Germline V lookup: CDR1 DFQATT, CDR2 SNEGSKA (reference sequence). Trimming took 5 bases from V and 3 from J; bases not matched to a gene: 3. The CDR3: CSAPGTSKNIQYF. CDR3 nucleotide sequence: TGCAGTGCTCCCGGGACTAGCAAAAACATTCAGTACTTC.

This clonotype turned up a few times. This chain links TRBV28 with TRBJ1-2; no firm D call. CDR1 is MDHEN, CDR2 SYDVKM, per germline. V was trimmed by 8 bases and J by 4 bases, leaving 17 bases between them. This CDR3 is built from 14 residues. The CDR3 bases are TGTGCCAGCGGCAAGCGCGGGAGTGGCTATGGCTACACCTTC. Protein sequence: CASGKRGSGYGYTF.

This chain uses TRBV6-6 with TRBJ1-5; 9 bases agree with TRBD1. The J segment lost 4 bases and the V segment lost 2 bases, leaving 3 bases of the junction unmatched. CDR3 size: 15 residues. In germline, CDR1 is MNHNY, CDR2 SVGAGI (reference sequence). The CDR3 loop is CASSYGGTGNQPQHF. The DNA of the CDR3 is TGTGCCAGCAGTTACGGTGGGACAGGGAATCAGCCCCAGCATTTT.

This clonotype was seen at least ten times. The rearrangement joins TRBV12-3 or TRBV12-4 to TRBJ1-6; D not certain. Between the trimmed V and J ends, which lost 3 bases and 6 bases, there was a span of 6 bases. This CDR3 region has 13 residues. In nucleotides, the CDR3 is TGTGCCAGCAGTTTGGCGAGTAATTCACCCCTCCACTTT. Amino acids: CASSLASNSPLHF.

This clonotype was seen at least ten times. V gene TRBV6-5 combines with J gene TRBJ2-2; no clear D. This CDR3 is 11 amino acids long. The germline V gene has CDR1 MNHEY and CDR2 SVGAGI. The V end was cut by 4 bases, the J end by 4 bases, with 1 base between. The CDR3 nucleotides read TGTGCCAGCAGTTCCACCGGGGAGCTGTTTTTT. Its translation: CASSSTGELFF.

This clonotype has ten or more counts. The V call is TRBV12-3 or TRBV12-4, the J call TRBJ2-2, with D tentatively TRBD1 (6 bases). The V end was cut by 6 bases, the J end by 5 bases, with 16 bases between. The CDR3 is made up of 15 amino acids. CDR3 coding DNA: TGTGCCAGCAGGACCGGGACACCCTCTACCGGGGAGCTGTTTTTT. Its protein is CASRTGTPSTGELFF.